This is a list of T cell receptor beta chains from one sample in a study of sequential checkpoint blockade in melanoma. Sequencing used immunoSEQ multiplex PCR; TCRdb keeps in-frame clones, though not all of them. The sample contains 27,000 or so clones, more than 60% of which appear only once. Source: CD8+ T cells sorted from blood (inferred from file names), taken from a patient given nivolumab and ipilimumab in sequence. Every receptor here comes from a human donor with melanoma. CDR3s include the opening cysteine and the closing phenylalanine or tryptophan. D genes are given only for firm matches. Clone size is not always given. Where it is, it says once, few, many or a class for expanded clones.

TRBV11-2	TRBJ2-7	-	TRBD2	CASSLGGGLGDSYEQYF	TGTGCCAGCAGCTTAGGAGGGGGACTAGGGGATTCCTACGAGCAGTACTTC
TRBV9	TRBJ2-5	few	TRBD1	CASSVRDRAETQYF	TGTGCCAGCAGCGTTAGGGACAGGGCCGAGACCCAGTACTTC
TRBV4-1	TRBJ2-7	once	TRBD1	CASTHGTGSREQYF	TGCGCCAGCACCCACGGGACAGGGTCCAGGGAGCAGTACTTC
TRBV27	TRBJ2-1	-	TRBD2	CASNSGGPFGNEQFF	TGTGCCAGTAATTCGGGGGGGCCTTTTGGGAATGAGCAGTTCTTC
TRBV27	TRBJ2-7	once	TRBD1	CASSSGTAQYEQYF	TGTGCCAGCAGTTCCGGGACAGCACAGTACGAGCAGTACTTC
TRBV9	TRBJ2-3	once	-	CASSEGGNTDTQYF	TGTGCCAGCAGCGAGGGGGGGAATACAGATACGCAGTATTTT
TRBV2	TRBJ1-1	-	TRBD1	CASRSTGGNTEAFF	TGTGCCAGCAGGTCGACAGGGGGGAACACTGAAGCTTTCTTT
TRBV7-9	TRBJ2-5	-	-	CASSSSPGGRTETQYF	TGTGCCAGCAGCTCGTCCCCGGGGGGCCGCACGGAGACCCAGTACTTC
TRBV5-5	TRBJ2-7	-	TRBD2	CASRETSGNTYEQYF	TGTGCCAGCAGGGAGACTAGCGGGAACACCTACGAGCAGTACTTC
TRBV27	TRBJ2-7	-	-	CASSNRQGYEQYF	TGTGCCAGCAGCAACCGGCAGGGCTACGAGCAGTACTTC
TRBV14	TRBJ1-1	once	-	CASSQSGRGAFF	TGTGCCAGCAGCCAGTCGGGGCGGGGAGCTTTCTTT
TRBV7-9	TRBJ2-7	-	TRBD1	CASSFIAGTGIEQYF	TGTGCCAGCAGTTTCATCGCCGGGACAGGGATCGAGCAGTACTTC
TRBV11-1	TRBJ2-3	-	TRBD1	CASSLEGAWDTQYF	TGTGCCAGCAGCTTAGAGGGGGCTTGGGATACGCAGTATTTT
TRBV2	TRBJ2-2	-	TRBD1	CASRHGQGRAGELFF	TGTGCCAGCAGACACGGACAGGGAAGGGCCGGGGAGCTGTTTTTT
TRBV28	TRBJ2-1	-	TRBD2	CASSLFRLAGDEQFF	TGTGCCAGCAGTTTATTTCGTCTAGCGGGAGATGAGCAGTTCTTC
TRBV19	TRBJ1-6	-	TRBD1	CASSPIHEGDSSLYNSPLHF	TGTGCCAGTAGTCCCATTCACGAAGGGGACAGCAGCTTGTATAATTCACCCCTCCACTTT
TRBV28	TRBJ2-7	-	-	CASSSDKGVSYEQYF	TGTGCCAGCAGTTCCGATAAGGGGGTAAGCTACGAGCAGTACTTC
TRBV27	TRBJ2-1	-	TRBD2	CASSFLYYSGGENYNEQFF	TGTGCCAGCAGTTTCCTTTATTATAGCGGGGGGGAAAATTACAATGAGCAGTTCTTC
TRBV7-8	TRBJ2-5	once	TRBD2	CASSLLVTSGRSEETQYF	TGTGCCAGCAGCTTACTTGTGACTAGCGGGAGGTCGGAAGAGACCCAGTACTTC
TRBV5-1	TRBJ2-3	-	-	CASWTEGDTQYF	TGCGCCAGCTGGACGGAGGGAGATACGCAGTATTTT
TRBV4-3	TRBJ2-3	once	TRBD2	CASSQDREGRTDTQYF	TGCGCCAGCAGCCAAGACCGGGAGGGACGCACAGATACGCAGTATTTT
TRBV7-9	TRBJ1-3	few	TRBD1	CASSLEQDWDSSGNTIYF	TGTGCCAGCAGCTTAGAGCAAGACTGGGACAGCTCTGGAAACACCATATATTTT
TRBV6-5	TRBJ2-7	-	-	CASSSTWERSSYEQYF	TGTGCCAGCAGTTCAACTTGGGAGCGCAGCTCCTACGAGCAGTACTTC
TRBV25-1	TRBJ2-7	-	-	CASSEYLGALYEQYF	TGTGCCAGCAGTGAATATCTGGGGGCACTCTACGAGCAGTACTTC
TRBV27	TRBJ2-1	-	-	CASSLSRRNEQFF	TGTGCCAGCAGTTTATCGCGGAGAAATGAGCAGTTCTTC
TRBV4-1	TRBJ2-1	-	TRBD2	CASSQVLSGRPRYNEQFF	TGCGCCAGCAGCCAAGTTTTAAGCGGGAGGCCCCGTTACAATGAGCAGTTCTTC
TRBV5-5	TRBJ2-7	-	TRBD1	CASSDRANEQYF	TGTGCCAGCAGCGACAGGGCGAACGAGCAGTACTTC
TRBV5-1	TRBJ1-1	-	-	CASSLDTGTGTEAFF	TGCGCCAGCAGCTTGGATACAGGGACGGGCACTGAAGCTTTCTTT
TRBV30	TRBJ1-6	-	-	CAWSVLGLNSPLHF	TGTGCCTGGAGTGTTCTAGGTCTTAATTCACCCCTCCACTTT
TRBV7-3	TRBJ2-2	-	TRBD2	CASSGLAGMETGELFF	TGTGCCAGCAGTGGACTAGCGGGAATGGAAACCGGGGAGCTGTTTTTT
TRBV5-1	TRBJ2-7	-	-	CASSQDYLPYEQYF	TGCGCCAGCAGCCAGGATTACCTTCCCTACGAGCAGTACTTC
TRBV4-3	TRBJ1-4	once	TRBD1	CASRPTGGQYEKLFF	TGCGCCAGCAGACCCACAGGGGGCCAATATGAAAAACTGTTTTTT
TRBV9	TRBJ2-1	-	TRBD2	CASSVGGRVYNEQFF	TGTGCCAGCAGCGTAGGAGGGAGGGTCTACAATGAGCAGTTCTTC
TRBV4-1	TRBJ1-5	-	-	CASSHTQGSQPQHF	TGCGCCAGCAGCCATACACAGGGCAGCCAGCCCCAGCATTTT
TRBV7-9	TRBJ2-3	-	TRBD2	CASSSKFRGGWEATDTQYF	TGTGCCAGCAGCTCAAAATTCCGCGGGGGATGGGAGGCCACAGATACGCAGTATTTT
TRBV4-3	TRBJ1-5	few	-	CASSRTAHQPQHF	TGCGCCAGCAGCCGGACAGCTCATCAGCCCCAGCATTTT
TRBV27	TRBJ1-1	-	-	CASSLSQTGITEAFF	TGTGCCAGCAGTTTATCCCAAACAGGGATCACTGAAGCTTTCTTT
TRBV27	TRBJ2-7	few	-	CASREAGTYEQYF	TGTGCCAGCCGTGAGGCCGGAACCTACGAGCAGTACTTC
TRBV7-9	TRBJ2-7	-	TRBD1	CASSHFTGGGRTYEQYF	TGTGCCAGCAGCCATTTCACAGGGGGCGGTAGGACCTACGAGCAGTACTTC
TRBV4-1	TRBJ1-6	few	-	CASSLYTQGFDSPLHF	TGCGCCAGCAGCCTATACACACAGGGATTCGACTCACCCCTCCACTTT
TRBV28	TRBJ2-1	-	TRBD2	CASSGGDNEQFF	TGTGCCAGCAGTGGGGGGGACAATGAGCAGTTCTTC
TRBV4-1	TRBJ1-6	-	-	CASKPERSSYNSPLHF	TGCGCCAGCAAACCGGAAAGGAGCTCCTATAATTCACCCCTCCACTTT
TRBV21-1	TRBJ2-2	-	-	CASSTAEILSNTGELFF	TGTGCCAGCAGCACGGCGGAGATCCTGTCGAACACCGGGGAGCTGTTTTTT
TRBV6-4	TRBJ1-5	-	-	CASSGGESQPQHF	TGTGCCAGCAGTGGGGGGGAAAGTCAGCCCCAGCATTTT
TRBV19	TRBJ2-1	-	-	CASSIDLNYNEQFF	TGTGCCAGTAGTATAGATCTTAACTACAATGAGCAGTTCTTC